This TCR beta chain appears in the sequencing data of a study of blood T cell repertoires in COVID-19. Data came from immunoSEQ multiplex PCR; TCRdb stores just in-frame clones and leaves some out. The table includes fewer than 250,000 clones, roughly 91% detected once. Those enrolled in Seattle joined during active infection and were followed longitudinally afterward. Sequenced input: peripheral blood. The source is a man aged 25-40 years with COVID-19, enrolled during active disease.

The CDR3 region is CSASKPGTSGYTF. The CDR3 bases are TGCAGTGCCAGTAAACCGGGAACATCGGGCTACACCTTC. V usage is TRBV20-1 and J usage is TRBJ1-2; D gene ambiguous. The V gene lost 6 bases and the J gene lost 8 bases, with 19 bases spanning the gap. The CDR3 has 13 residues. The germline V gene has CDR1 DFQATT and CDR2 SNEGSKA (reference sequence).